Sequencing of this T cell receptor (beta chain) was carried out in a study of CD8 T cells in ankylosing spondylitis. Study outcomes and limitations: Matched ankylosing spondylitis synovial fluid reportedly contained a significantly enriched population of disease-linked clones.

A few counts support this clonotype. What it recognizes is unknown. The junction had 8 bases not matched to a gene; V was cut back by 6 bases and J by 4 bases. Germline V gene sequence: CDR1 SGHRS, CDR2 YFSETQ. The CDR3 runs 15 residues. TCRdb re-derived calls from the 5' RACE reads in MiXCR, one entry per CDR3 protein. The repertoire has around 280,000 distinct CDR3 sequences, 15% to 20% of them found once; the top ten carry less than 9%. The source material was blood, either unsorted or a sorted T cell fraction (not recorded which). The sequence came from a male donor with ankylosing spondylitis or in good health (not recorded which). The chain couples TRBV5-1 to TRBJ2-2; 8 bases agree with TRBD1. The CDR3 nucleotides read TGCGCCAGCACCGCGGACAGGGCCGTCACCGGGGAGCTGTTTTTT. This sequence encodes CASTADRAVTGELFF.